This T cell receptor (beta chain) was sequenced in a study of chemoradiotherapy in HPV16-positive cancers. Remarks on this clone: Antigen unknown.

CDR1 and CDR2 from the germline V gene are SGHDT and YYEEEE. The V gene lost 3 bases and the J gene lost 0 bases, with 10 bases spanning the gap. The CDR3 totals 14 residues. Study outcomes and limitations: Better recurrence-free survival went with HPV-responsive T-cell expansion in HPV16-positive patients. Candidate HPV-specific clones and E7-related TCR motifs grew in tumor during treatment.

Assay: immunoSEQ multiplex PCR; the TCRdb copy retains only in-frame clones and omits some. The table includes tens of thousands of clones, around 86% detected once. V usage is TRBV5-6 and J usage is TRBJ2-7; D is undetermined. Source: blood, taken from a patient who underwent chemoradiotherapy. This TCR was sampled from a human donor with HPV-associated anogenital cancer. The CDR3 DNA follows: TGTGCCAGCAGCTCCCCGGGTCACTCCTACGAGCAGTACTTC. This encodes CASSSPGHSYEQYF. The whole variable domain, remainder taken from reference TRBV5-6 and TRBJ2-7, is DAGVTQSPTHLIKTRGQQVTLRCSPKSGHDTVSWYQQALGQGPQFIFQYYEEEERQRGNFPDRFSGHQFPNYSSELNVNALLLGDSALYLCASSSPGHSYEQYFGPGTRLTVT.